There are many counts of the clone carrying this TCR beta chain. The sample belongs to a study of naive and memory T cell subsets. Two oligonucleotides, mixed equimolar, formed the beta constant-region primer covering TRBC1 and TRBC2. Nested alpha and beta constant-region primers with the SP2 primer drove four PCR rounds on ligated cDNA. TCRdb called the UMI-ligation and nested PCR reads again in MiXCR, with one record for every CDR3 protein. The data contain around 30,000 distinct CDR3 sequences, roughly 10% of them singletons. V lost 5 bases to trimming and J lost 8 bases, with 15 bases between them. CDR1 is SEHNR, CDR2 FQNEAQ, per germline (reference sequence). The CDR3 spans 13 residues.

This receptor was obtained from a human donor in good health. This chain uses TRBV7-9 with TRBJ1-1, with D maybe TRBD1 (5 bases). The source material was effector memory CD4+ T cells from blood. Stated subset: effector memory, CD45RA- CD27-. DNA for the CDR3: TGTGCCAGCAGCCCCTCCGGGGGAGGGGAAGCTTTCTTT. The encoded protein is CASSPSGGGEAFF.